Listed here is a single T cell receptor (beta chain). In this sample, this clonotype turned up many times. Its antigen is currently not known. No base quality values were provided; no much bigger clone lies one nucleotide off. The study was a case-control design nested within a healthcare worker cohort in London, UK, with weekly nasopharyngeal swab PCR tests and blood sampling. Healthcare workers were recruited during the week of the UK lockdown, between 23 and 31 March 2020, and followed weekly for up to roughly 15 weeks. The data were taken from a study of early T cells in non-severe SARS-CoV-2 infection (dated by TCRdb to about 2021). Describing the broader study: Bulk RNA from unsorted whole blood was used for TCR sequencing, so alpha and beta chains could not be paired.

To prepare the library, 5' RACE was applied. Instrument used: NextSeq 500. Unique molecular identifiers were attached to individual cDNA molecules in the TCR library protocol so that sequencing error and PCR bias could be corrected. Sequencing covered both TCR alpha and beta chains, and within each sample the abundances of alpha and beta sequences were tightly co-correlated. For the original study's pipeline: Decombinator V4 was used to perform V gene, J gene and CDR3 annotation of TCR sequences. Expanded TCRs were defined as changing significantly between any two time points under a Poisson model with p below 0.0001. Abundances of TCRs were expressed as counts per million after normalisation to the total number of TCRs sequenced in each sample. MAIT TCRs were defined by TRAV1-2 paired with TRAJ12, TRAJ20 or TRAJ33, and iNKT TCRs by TRAV10 paired with TRAJ18. VDJdb, accessed 1 November 2021, was searched for CMV, EBV and SARS-CoV-2 annotated TCRs, excluding TCRs annotated for multiple antigens. TCRdb trimmed the raw reads at Q25, called clones with MiXCR and kept productive beta chains. Every CDR3 protein is listed once, alongside the most common genes and DNA of its rows. TCRdb, not the original authors, processed these V and J calls. A total of approximately 27,000 distinct CDR3 sequences appear in this sample, about 6.1% of them only once. The leading ten clones occupy around 5.2% of the sample.

A distance of 11 bases separates the germline ends of V and J, which lose 2 bases and 3 bases respectively. The CDR3 sequence holds 14 residues, the cysteine and phenylalanine included. Just CDR3 DNA is preserved here, 42 bases in frame from base 1. CDR1 and CDR2 (SGHAT, FQDESV) derive from the germline V gene (reference sequence). What the authors observed across the whole study: Matching against VDJdb was skewed toward anti-spike CD8 responses, likely underestimated virus-specific expansions, and missed private and CD4 specificities.

This receptor was taken from an adult who was a healthcare worker with PCR-confirmed SARS-CoV-2 infection or an uninfected control (not recorded which). The V gene is TRBV11-1 and the J gene is TRBJ2-7; the D segment could be TRBD1, given 5 matching bases. The specimen was whole blood. The CDR3 loop reads CASSLRQIDYEQYF. Here is the DNA: TGTGCCAGCAGCTTAAGACAGATCGACTACGAGCAGTACTTC.